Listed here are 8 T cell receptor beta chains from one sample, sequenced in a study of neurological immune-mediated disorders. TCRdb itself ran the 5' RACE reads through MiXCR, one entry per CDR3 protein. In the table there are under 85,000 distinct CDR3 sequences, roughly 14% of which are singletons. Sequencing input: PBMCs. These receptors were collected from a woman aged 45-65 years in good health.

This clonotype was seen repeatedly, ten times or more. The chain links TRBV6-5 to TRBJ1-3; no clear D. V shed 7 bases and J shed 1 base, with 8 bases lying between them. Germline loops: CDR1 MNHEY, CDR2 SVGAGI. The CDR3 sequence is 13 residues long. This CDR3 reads CASTAGSGNTIYF. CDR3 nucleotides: TGTGCCAGCACGGCGGGGTCTGGAAACACCATATATTTT.

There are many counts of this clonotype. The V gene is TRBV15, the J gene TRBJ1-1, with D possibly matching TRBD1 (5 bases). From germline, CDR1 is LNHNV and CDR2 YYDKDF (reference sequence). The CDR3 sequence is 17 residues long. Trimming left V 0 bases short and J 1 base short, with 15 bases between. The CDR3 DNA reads TGTGCCACCAGCAGAGATCTTAGGGGATCAGGGAACACTGAAGCTTTCTTT. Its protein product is CATSRDLRGSGNTEAFF.

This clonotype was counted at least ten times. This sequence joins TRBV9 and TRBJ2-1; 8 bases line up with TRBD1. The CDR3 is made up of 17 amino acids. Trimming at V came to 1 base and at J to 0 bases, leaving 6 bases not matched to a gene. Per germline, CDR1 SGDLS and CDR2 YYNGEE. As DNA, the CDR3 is TGTGCCAGCAGCGTATACAGGGGGTTGAGCTCCTACAATGAGCAGTTCTTC. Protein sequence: CASSVYRGLSSYNEQFF.

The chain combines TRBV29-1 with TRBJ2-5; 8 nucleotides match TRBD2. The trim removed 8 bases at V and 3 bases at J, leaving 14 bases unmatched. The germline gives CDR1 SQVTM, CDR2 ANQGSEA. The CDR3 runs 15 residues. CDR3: CSIGGGLAGEETQYF. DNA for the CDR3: TGCAGCATTGGGGGAGGACTAGCTGGAGAAGAGACCCAGTACTTC.

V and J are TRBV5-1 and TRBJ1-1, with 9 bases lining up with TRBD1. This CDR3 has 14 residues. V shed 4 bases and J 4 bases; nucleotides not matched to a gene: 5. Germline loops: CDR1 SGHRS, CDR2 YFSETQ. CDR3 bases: TGCGCCAGCAGCCCAATGACAGGGGGCACTGAAGCTTTCTTT. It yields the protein CASSPMTGGTEAFF.

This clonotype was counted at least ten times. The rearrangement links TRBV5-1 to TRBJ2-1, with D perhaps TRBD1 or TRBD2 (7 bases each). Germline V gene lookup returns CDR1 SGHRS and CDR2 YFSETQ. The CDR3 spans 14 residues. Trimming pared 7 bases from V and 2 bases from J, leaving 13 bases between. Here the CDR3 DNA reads TGCGCCAGCGGGAGGGGACAGACCTACAATGAGCAGTTCTTC. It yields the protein CASGRGQTYNEQFF.

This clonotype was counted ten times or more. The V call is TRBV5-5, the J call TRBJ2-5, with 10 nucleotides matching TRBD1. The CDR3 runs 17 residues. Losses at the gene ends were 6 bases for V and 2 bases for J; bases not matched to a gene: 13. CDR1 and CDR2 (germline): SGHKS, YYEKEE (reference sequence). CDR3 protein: CASTQKPGQGSQETQYF. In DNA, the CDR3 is TGTGCCAGCACCCAGAAACCGGGACAGGGGAGTCAAGAGACCCAGTACTTC.

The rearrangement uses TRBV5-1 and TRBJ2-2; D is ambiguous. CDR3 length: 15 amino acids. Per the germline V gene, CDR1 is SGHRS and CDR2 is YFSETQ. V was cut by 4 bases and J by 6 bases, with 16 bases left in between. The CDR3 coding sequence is TGCGCCAGCAGCCGAACTATCTCAAATTCCGGGGAGCTGTTTTTT. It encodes CASSRTISNSGELFF.